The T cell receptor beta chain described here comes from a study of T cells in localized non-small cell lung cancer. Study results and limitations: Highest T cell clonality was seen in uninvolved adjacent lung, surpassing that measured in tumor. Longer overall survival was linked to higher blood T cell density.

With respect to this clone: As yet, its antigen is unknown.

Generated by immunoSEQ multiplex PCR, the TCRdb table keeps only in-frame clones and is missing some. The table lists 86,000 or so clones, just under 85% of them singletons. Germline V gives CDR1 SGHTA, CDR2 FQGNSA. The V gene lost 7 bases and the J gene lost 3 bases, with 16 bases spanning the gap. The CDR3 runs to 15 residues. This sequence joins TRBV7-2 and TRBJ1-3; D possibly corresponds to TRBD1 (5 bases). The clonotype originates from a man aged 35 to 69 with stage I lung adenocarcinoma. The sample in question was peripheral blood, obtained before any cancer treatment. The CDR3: CASTTLWGYGNTIYF. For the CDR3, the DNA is TGTGCCAGCACGACCCTGTGGGGCTATGGAAACACCATATATTTT. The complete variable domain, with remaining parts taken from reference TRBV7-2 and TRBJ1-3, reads GAGVSQSPSNKVTEKGKDVELRCDPISGHTALYWYRQSLGQGLEFLIYFQGNSAPDKSGLPSDRFSAERTGGSVSTLTIQRTQQEDSAVYLCASTTLWGYGNTIYFGEGSWLTVV.